These T cell receptor beta chains were read from a single sample in a study of cytomegalovirus exposure and HLA in healthy donors. The assay was immunoSEQ multiplex PCR, and TCRdb's table has in-frame clones only and misses some. The profile shows 160,000 or so clones, 84% of them singletons. The specimen sequenced was PBMCs. Every receptor here comes from a man between 25 and 39 years old in good health and CMV-seropositive. Both conserved end residues are part of each CDR3.

>TRBJ1-2|TRBV29-1
CSVEDLRGYGYTF
>TRBJ2-2|TRBV30
CAWDGQGYTGELFF
>TRBJ1-1|TRBV2
CASSAGTRLNTEAFF
>TRBJ2-7|TRBV29-1
CSVDRASGSYEQYF
>TRBJ1-3|TRBV4-3
CASSRRGGPGNTIYF
>TRBJ2-5|TRBV5-1
CASSSRGGGPETQYF
>TRBJ1-2|TRBV6-5
CASSVSGTDYGYTF
>TRBJ2-3|TRBV5-5
CASSATGTSGTRTDTQYF
>TRBJ1-1|TRBV6-5
CASSYGRGVTEAFF
>TRBJ2-2|TRBV6-4
CASSGTSGENTGELFF
>TRBJ2-7|TRBV13
CASSLESSGRSSYEQYF
>TRBJ2-5|TRBV28
CASSLGLDRGETQYF
>TRBJ2-3|TRBV29-1
CSVEIGTDSTDTQYF
>TRBJ2-3|TRBV7-3
CASSLFSGQGKTTDTQYF
>TRBJ2-7|TRBV5-6
CASSWTGVPYEQYF